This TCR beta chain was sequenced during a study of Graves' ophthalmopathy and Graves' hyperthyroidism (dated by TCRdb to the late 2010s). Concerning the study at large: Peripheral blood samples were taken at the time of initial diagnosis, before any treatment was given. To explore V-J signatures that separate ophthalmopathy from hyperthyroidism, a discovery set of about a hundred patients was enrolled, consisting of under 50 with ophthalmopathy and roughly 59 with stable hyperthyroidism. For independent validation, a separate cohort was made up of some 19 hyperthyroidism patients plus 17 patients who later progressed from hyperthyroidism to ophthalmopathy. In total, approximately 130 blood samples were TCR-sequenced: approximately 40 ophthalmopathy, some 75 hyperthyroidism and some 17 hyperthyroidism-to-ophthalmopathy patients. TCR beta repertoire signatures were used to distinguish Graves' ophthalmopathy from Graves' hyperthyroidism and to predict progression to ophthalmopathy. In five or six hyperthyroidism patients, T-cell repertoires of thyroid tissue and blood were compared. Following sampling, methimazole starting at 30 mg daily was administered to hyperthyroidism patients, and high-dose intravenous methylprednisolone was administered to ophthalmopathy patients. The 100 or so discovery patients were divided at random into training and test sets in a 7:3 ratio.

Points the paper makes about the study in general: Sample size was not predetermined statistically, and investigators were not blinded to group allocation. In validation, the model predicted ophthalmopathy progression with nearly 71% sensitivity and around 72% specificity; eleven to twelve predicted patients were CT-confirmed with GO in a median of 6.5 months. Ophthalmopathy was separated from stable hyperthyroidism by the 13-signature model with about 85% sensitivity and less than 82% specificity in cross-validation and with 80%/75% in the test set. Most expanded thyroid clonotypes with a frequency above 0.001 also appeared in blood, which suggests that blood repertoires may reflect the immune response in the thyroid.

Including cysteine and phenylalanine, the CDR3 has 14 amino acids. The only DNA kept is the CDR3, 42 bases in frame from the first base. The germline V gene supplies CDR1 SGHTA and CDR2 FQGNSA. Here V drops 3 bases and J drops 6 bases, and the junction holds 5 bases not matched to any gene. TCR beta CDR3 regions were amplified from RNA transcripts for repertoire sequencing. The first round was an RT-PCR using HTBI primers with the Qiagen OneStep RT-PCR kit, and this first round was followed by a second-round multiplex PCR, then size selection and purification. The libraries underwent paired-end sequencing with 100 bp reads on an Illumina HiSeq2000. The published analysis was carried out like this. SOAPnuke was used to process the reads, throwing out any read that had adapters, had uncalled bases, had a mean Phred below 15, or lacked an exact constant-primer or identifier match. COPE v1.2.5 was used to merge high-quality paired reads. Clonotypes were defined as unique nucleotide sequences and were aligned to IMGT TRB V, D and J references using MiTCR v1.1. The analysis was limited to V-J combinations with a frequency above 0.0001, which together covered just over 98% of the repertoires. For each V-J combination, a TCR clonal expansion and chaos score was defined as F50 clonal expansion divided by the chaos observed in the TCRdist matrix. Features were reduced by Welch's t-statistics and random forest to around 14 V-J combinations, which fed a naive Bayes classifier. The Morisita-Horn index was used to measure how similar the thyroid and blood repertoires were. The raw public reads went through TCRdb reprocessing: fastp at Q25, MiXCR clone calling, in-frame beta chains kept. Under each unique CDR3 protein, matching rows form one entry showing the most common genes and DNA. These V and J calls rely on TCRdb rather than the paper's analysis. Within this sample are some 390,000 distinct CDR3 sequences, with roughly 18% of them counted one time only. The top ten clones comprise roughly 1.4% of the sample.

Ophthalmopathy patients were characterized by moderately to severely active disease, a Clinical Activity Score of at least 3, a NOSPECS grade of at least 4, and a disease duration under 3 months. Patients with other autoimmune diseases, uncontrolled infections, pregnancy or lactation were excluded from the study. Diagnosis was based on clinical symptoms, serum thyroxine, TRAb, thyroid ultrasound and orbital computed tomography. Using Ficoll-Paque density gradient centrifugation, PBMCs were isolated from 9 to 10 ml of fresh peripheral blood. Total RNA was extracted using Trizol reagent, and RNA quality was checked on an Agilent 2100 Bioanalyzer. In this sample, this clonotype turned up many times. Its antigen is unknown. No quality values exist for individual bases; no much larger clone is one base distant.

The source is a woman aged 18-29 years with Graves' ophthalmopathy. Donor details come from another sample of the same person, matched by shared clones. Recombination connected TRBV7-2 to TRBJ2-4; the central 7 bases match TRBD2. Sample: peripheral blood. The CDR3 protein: CASSFGGGGNIQYF. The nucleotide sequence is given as TGTGCCAGCAGCTTCGGCGGGGGTGGAAACATTCAGTACTTC.